These 32 T cell receptor beta chains came from one sample sequenced in a study of T cells in Graves' hyperthyroidism and ophthalmopathy. Template material for amplifying TCR beta CDR3 regions consisted of RNA transcripts. TCR CDR3 underwent first-round RT-PCR with the HTBI primer set. TCRdb itself ran the multiplex PCR reads through MiXCR, one entry per CDR3 protein. The table shows some 570,000 distinct CDR3 sequences, with 11% to 15% occurring only once. The sequenced sample consisted of blood. The source of these receptors is a woman between 18 and 29 years old with Graves' ophthalmopathy.

There are a few counts of this clonotype. The rearrangement uses TRBV5-1 and TRBJ1-6, with unresolved D. Trimming took off 2 bases at V and 7 bases at J, with 10 bases between the two ends. This CDR3 spans 14 amino acids. CDR1 is SGHRS, CDR2 YFSETQ, per germline. In DNA form, the CDR3 reads TGCGCCAGCAGCTTAGAGGAAGCGAATTCACCCCTCCACTTT. It codes for CASSLEEANSPLHF. The full variable domain, rest sourced from reference TRBV5-1 and TRBJ1-6, is KAGVTQTPRYLIKTRGQQVTLSCSPISGHRSVSWYQQTPGQGLQFLFEYFSETQRNKGNFPGRFSGRQFSNSRSEMNVSTLELGDSALYLCASSLEEANSPLHFGNGTRLTVT.

J is TRBJ2-1 and V is TRBV7-9; D might be TRBD2 (6 bases). The V end lost 7 bases, the J end lost 10 bases, and 14 bases lay between the germline ends. The CDR3 spans 12 residues. Germline V lookup: CDR1 SEHNR, CDR2 FQNEAQ (reference sequence). The CDR3 sequence: CASIKRAGEQFF. The DNA of the CDR3 is TGTGCCAGCATCAAGCGGGCCGGCGAGCAGTTCTTC.

This clonotype was seen just once. One end of the junction does not line up with germline, which may come from a read error. The genes are TRBV5-1 and TRBJ2-2; TRBD2 matches at 13 bases. Germline V gives CDR1 SGHRS, CDR2 YFSETQ. The CDR3 has 17 amino acids. The CDR3 DNA reads as TGTGCCAGCAGCTTGGGGGGACTAGCGGGAAAGGACGGGGAGCTGTTTTTT. This sequence encodes CASSLGGLAGKDGELFF.

This clonotype has a count of ten or more. The V and J genes are TRBV7-3 and TRBJ2-7; the D is unclear. The CDR3 consists of 15 residues. Per the germline V gene, CDR1 is SGHTA and CDR2 is FQGTGA. Trimming cost V 2 bases and J 2 bases, with 13 bases left between them. The CDR3 sequence: CASSLSGGRAYEQYF. The CDR3 DNA is TGTGCCAGCAGCTTATCCGGCGGTCGTGCCTACGAGCAGTACTTC.

This clonotype was seen repeatedly, ten times or more. The chain employs TRBV7-9 and TRBJ2-7; D unresolved. Germline V CDR1 and CDR2: SEHNR, FQNEAQ (reference sequence). The V end was cut by 5 bases, the J end by 0 bases, with 11 bases between. The CDR3 length is 14 residues. CDR3 in DNA: TGTGCCAGCAGCCCCTCCTCTGTCTCCTACGAGCAGTACTTC. Its translation: CASSPSSVSYEQYF.

The chain is built from TRBV14 and TRBJ2-7; 8 bases map to TRBD2. The V and J ends lost 4 bases and 3 bases, in that order; junction bases with no gene match: 29. The CDR3 contains 22 residues. Germline V lookup: CDR1 SGHDN, CDR2 FVKESK. The chain's CDR3 is CASSLQPDLSLFSGGTCYEQYF. DNA of the CDR3: TGTGCCAGCAGCCTGCAACCCGACCTCTCCCTCTTTTCGGGAGGGACTTGCTACGAGCAGTACTTC.

This clonotype showed up many times. J is TRBJ2-3 and V is TRBV12-3 or TRBV12-4; 9 bases line up with TRBD1. This CDR3 has 15 amino acids. Trimming removed 6 bases from V and 1 base from J; junction bases left unmatched: 5. DNA of the CDR3: TGTGCCAGCAGGCCTGGACAGGGGCGCACAGATACGCAGTATTTT. Translating it yields CASRPGQGRTDTQYF.

This clonotype was picked up many times. This chain uses TRBV27 with TRBJ2-7; 9 nucleotides align to TRBD2. This CDR3 comprises 16 residues. The V segment lost 0 bases and the J segment 6 bases; nucleotides outside the gene matches: 9. Germline lookup yields CDR1 MNHEY and CDR2 SMNVEV (reference sequence). CDR3 coding DNA: TGTGCCAGCAGTTTATCAGGTAGCGGGAGAGAAGGCGAGCAGTACTTC. Protein: CASSLSGSGREGEQYF.

At least ten counts were recorded for this clonotype. The chain is built from TRBV2 and TRBJ2-5, with TRBD1 identical over 11 bases. In germline, CDR1 is SNHLY, CDR2 FYNNEI. V lost 8 bases, J lost 2 bases, and 4 bases stayed unmatched. CDR3 length: 14 amino acids. CDR3 sequence (DNA): TGTGCCAGCGGGGGACAGGGGGGACAAGAGACCCAGTACTTC. This encodes CASGGQGGQETQYF. The full variable domain, with the rest looked up from reference TRBV2 and TRBJ2-5, is EPEVTQTPSHQVTQMGQEVILRCVPISNHLYFYWYRQILGQKVEFLVSFYNNEISEKSEIFDDQFSVERPDGSNFTLKIRSTKLEDSAMYFCASGGQGGQETQYFGPGTRLLVL.

This clonotype was detected many times. The V gene is TRBV20-1, the J gene TRBJ1-2; 8 bases agree with TRBD1. This CDR3 has 13 residues. Germline CDR1 is DFQATT and CDR2 is SNEGSKA (reference sequence). Trimming took 3 bases from V and 5 from J; bases not matched to a gene: 5. CDR3 sequence reads: CSARDRVKYGYTF. The CDR3 coding sequence is TGCAGTGCTAGGGACAGGGTAAAATATGGCTACACCTTC.

This clonotype was seen ten or more times. The rearrangement joins TRBV9 to TRBJ2-5; no clear D. Trimming shortened V by 1 base and J by 2 bases, and 12 bases separated the two germline ends. Per the germline V gene, CDR1 is SGDLS and CDR2 is YYNGEE. This CDR3 is built from 15 residues. CDR3 nucleotides: TGTGCCAGCAGCGTACCCCGGGTGGGACAAGAGACCCAGTACTTC. Its translation: CASSVPRVGQETQYF.

The V and J genes are TRBV7-9 and TRBJ2-2; D is uncertain. CDR3 length: 10 amino acids. Germline assignment: CDR1 SEHNR and CDR2 FQNEAQ (reference sequence). Here the CDR3 DNA reads TGTGGGGTGTCCCCCGGGGAGCTGTTTTTT. This codes for CGVSPGELFF.

There are many counts of this clonotype. This chain joins TRBV7-9 and TRBJ2-3, with 7 bases fitting TRBD1. This CDR3 spans 15 amino acids. V trimming: 5 bases; J trimming: 1 base; junction bases outside the gene matches: 6. Germline V gene lookup returns CDR1 SEHNR and CDR2 FQNEAQ (reference sequence). The CDR3 reads CASSPRTGRTDTQYF. Here the CDR3 DNA reads TGTGCCAGCAGCCCACGGACAGGCCGCACAGATACGCAGTATTTT.

This clonotype has ten or more counts. The chain couples TRBV5-1 to TRBJ2-1; D is unclear. Trimming removed 9 bases from V and 9 bases from J, with 19 bases in between. The CDR3 has 13 residues. Germline CDR1 is SGHRS and CDR2 is YFSETQ. The CDR3 sequence: CAITKVVGGEQFF. In DNA form, the CDR3 reads TGCGCCATCACCAAAGTAGTCGGCGGTGAGCAGTTCTTC.

This clonotype was recorded many times. The chain uses TRBV28 and TRBJ2-7, with D perhaps matching TRBD1 (6 bases). The CDR3 is 13 amino acids. Germline CDR1 reads MDHEN; CDR2 reads SYDVKM. The V gene lost 7 bases and the J gene lost 4 bases, with 14 bases spanning the gap. CDR3 sequence reads: CASTMTQGYEQYF. The CDR3 DNA reads TGTGCCAGCACTATGACACAGGGTTACGAGCAGTACTTC.

The chain uses TRBV11-2 and TRBJ1-2; 7 positions agree with TRBD1. With 3 bases clipped from V and 8 bases from J, the junction kept 9 bases outside the gene matches. The CDR3 totals 14 residues. Per the germline V gene, CDR1 is SGHAT and CDR2 is FQNNGV. This CDR3 is CASSFDRATGGYTF. CDR3 nucleotide sequence: TGTGCCAGCAGCTTCGACAGGGCGACGGGGGGCTACACCTTC.

The V and J genes are TRBV3-1 and TRBJ2-5; 10 nucleotides match TRBD2. Germline CDR1 is LGHDT and CDR2 is YNNKEL (reference sequence). This CDR3 is 18 amino acids long. V lost 3 bases to trimming and J lost 1 base; unmatched junction nucleotides: 11. The CDR3 here is CASSQSRLAGVLQETQYF. Written as DNA, the CDR3 is TGTGCCAGCAGCCAGAGCAGACTAGCGGGCGTACTCCAAGAGACCCAGTACTTC.

Regarding this clonotype: One base away lies a much larger clone, so this may be a sequencing read error. The rearrangement links TRBV7-3 to TRBJ2-3, with D maybe TRBD1 (7 bases). Germline CDR1 and CDR2: SGHTA and FQGTGA. The CDR3 sequence is 16 residues long. The chain's CDR3 is CANSLIGGGGTDTQYF. The DNA of the CDR3 is TGTGCCAACAGCTTAATAGGAGGGGGCGGGACAGATACGCAGTATTTT.

This clonotype was seen at least ten times. The V call is TRBV20-1, the J call TRBJ1-4; TRBD1 agrees at 7 bases. Germline lookup yields CDR1 DFQATT and CDR2 SNEGSKA (reference sequence). CDR3 size: 14 residues. Trimming cost V 6 bases and J 7 bases; bases outside gene matches: 11. The CDR3 region is CSAPLRGRREKLFF. Here the CDR3 DNA reads TGCAGTGCCCCCCTTAGGGGGCGACGTGAAAAACTGTTTTTT.

This clonotype was found a few times. This chain links TRBV9 with TRBJ1-1; D remains ambiguous. The CDR3 length is 14 residues. Germline V lookup: CDR1 SGDLS, CDR2 YYNGEE. Trimming removed 0 bases from V and 10 bases from J, with 16 bases in between. The CDR3 spells CASSVVLEGKVAFF. In DNA form, the CDR3 reads TGTGCCAGCAGCGTAGTGTTGGAGGGAAAAGTAGCTTTCTTT.

At least ten counts were recorded for this clonotype. This chain connects TRBV20-1 to TRBJ2-5; no clear D. The CDR3 spans 11 residues. The V and J ends lost 5 bases and 6 bases respectively, with 10 bases between them. Germline V gives CDR1 DFQATT, CDR2 SNEGSKA (reference sequence). The CDR3 DNA reads TGCAGTGCTGGAACCCGACAGACCCAGTACTTC. Translated: CSAGTRQTQYF.

This clonotype has a count of ten or more. The gene calls are TRBV12-5 and TRBJ2-3; 8 bases match TRBD2. CDR1 is LGHNT and CDR2 is FRNRAP in the germline V gene. With 0 bases clipped from V and 4 bases from J, the junction kept 21 bases outside the gene matches. The CDR3 loop spans 21 amino acids. The chain's CDR3 is CASGLVIALKGLVGRADTQYF. CDR3 in DNA: TGTGCTAGTGGTTTGGTAATTGCACTCAAGGGACTAGTAGGAAGGGCAGATACGCAGTATTTT. Drawing the rest from reference TRBV12-5 and TRBJ2-3, the complete variable domain is DARVTQTPRHKVTEMGQEVTMRCQPILGHNTVFWYRQTMMQGLELLAYFRNRAPLDDSGMPKDRFSAEMPDATLATLKIQPSEPRDSAVYFCASGLVIALKGLVGRADTQYFGPGTRLTVL.

This clonotype showed up many times. The J gene is TRBJ2-2, the V gene TRBV20-1; TRBD2 matches 8 bases. Trimming removed 3 bases from V and 7 bases from J; junction bases left unmatched: 10. The germline V gene encodes CDR1 DFQATT and CDR2 SNEGSKA (reference sequence). The CDR3 is made up of 15 amino acids. CDR3 loop: CSARGDGRAVGELFF. The CDR3 DNA is TGCAGTGCTAGGGGAGACGGGAGGGCCGTCGGGGAGCTGTTTTTT.

This clonotype was counted at least ten times. This chain joins TRBV5-1 and TRBJ1-1, with 10 bases fitting TRBD1. The CDR3 consists of 13 residues. V lost 0 bases, J lost 9 bases, and 2 bases stayed unmatched. Per the germline V gene, CDR1 is SGHRS and CDR2 is YFSETQ. The CDR3 DNA follows: TGCGCCAGCAGCTTGGGGGACAGGGGTCAAGCTTTCTTT. Translated: CASSLGDRGQAFF.

This clonotype was recorded at least ten times. V gene TRBV7-8 combines with J gene TRBJ1-1; D might be TRBD1 (6 bases). V shed 5 bases and J shed 4 bases, with 17 bases lying between them. CDR1 is SGHVS, CDR2 FQNEAQ, per germline. The CDR3 sequence is 15 residues long. CDR3 amino acids: CASSPNRGRSTEAFF. The CDR3 DNA sequence: TGTGCCAGCAGCCCTAATCGGGGGCGAAGCACTGAAGCTTTCTTT.

V and J are TRBV3-1 and TRBJ2-3; D may be TRBD2 (7 bases). CDR3 length: 14 residues. CDR1 is LGHDT and CDR2 is YNNKEL in the germline V gene (reference sequence). With 7 bases removed from V and 7 bases from J, the gap between germline ends came to 18 bases. As DNA, the CDR3 is TGTGCCAGCAACCCTCGGGGGGCTCTGAATACGCAGTATTTT. This sequence encodes CASNPRGALNTQYF.

The V and J genes are TRBV10-3 and TRBJ2-3; TRBD2 matches at 8 bases. CDR3 length: 21 residues. V was pared by 8 bases and J by 3 bases, with 28 bases of the junction left unmatched. CDR1 is ENHRY and CDR2 is SYGVKD in the germline V gene. CDR3 region: CAIGGWQPGGPERVNTDTQYF. The CDR3 nucleotides are TGTGCCATCGGGGGTTGGCAGCCGGGAGGGCCGGAACGGGTGAATACAGATACGCAGTATTTT.

This clonotype was counted at least ten times. This chain uses TRBV28 with TRBJ2-5; TRBD1 matches at 8 bases. This CDR3 has 14 amino acids. V lost 1 base and J lost 12; bases outside the gene matches: 10. Germline V CDR1 and CDR2: MDHEN, SYDVKM. CDR3 protein: CASSLSPQRQGKYF. For the CDR3, the DNA is TGTGCCAGCAGTTTATCCCCTCAACGACAGGGGAAGTACTTC. Based on the CDR3 plus reference TRBV28 and TRBJ2-5, the full variable domain is DVKVTQSSRYLVKRTGEKVFLECVQDMDHENMFWYRQDPGLGLRLIYFSYDVKMKEKGDIPEGYSVSREKKERFSLILESASTNQTSMYLCASSLSPQRQGKYFGPGTRLLVL.

V and J are TRBV5-1 and TRBJ2-3; D possibly corresponds to TRBD2 (6 bases). The CDR3 extends over 17 amino acids. Trimming shortened V by 2 bases and J by 0 bases, and 16 bases separated the two germline ends. CDR1 and CDR2 from the germline V gene are SGHRS and YFSETQ. The CDR3 is CASSFFPAGTSTDTQYF. The CDR3 nucleotides are TGCGCCAGCAGCTTCTTTCCGGCGGGAACTAGCACAGATACGCAGTATTTT.

This clonotype was recorded at least ten times. This chain joins TRBV11-2 and TRBJ2-1; 9 bases align to TRBD2. V gave up 4 bases and J gave up 5 bases; unmatched junction bases: 6. CDR3 size: 15 residues. Germline V lookup: CDR1 SGHAT, CDR2 FQNNGV. The CDR3 region has the DNA TGTGCCAGCAGCTATAGCGGGAGTCCCAACAATGAGCAGTTCTTC. Protein product: CASSYSGSPNNEQFF.

Many counts were recorded for this clonotype. The genes are TRBV2 and TRBJ2-3; TRBD2 aligns across 8 bases. Unmatched junction bases numbered 5, after V lost 7 bases and J lost 5 bases. This CDR3 has 13 residues. Germline V gene lookup returns CDR1 SNHLY and CDR2 FYNNEI. The CDR3 here is CASIREGGDTQYF. DNA of the CDR3: TGTGCCAGCATACGGGAGGGAGGAGATACGCAGTATTTT.

This clonotype was seen many times. The chain has TRBV6-1 and TRBJ1-1; TRBD1 matches at 7 bases. The V gene's germline CDR1 is MNHNS and CDR2 SASEGT. This CDR3 is built from 14 residues. With V trimmed by 4 bases and J by 2 bases, 4 bases remained unmatched. CDR3 sequence: CASSVDRVNTEAFF. In DNA, the CDR3 is TGTGCCAGCAGTGTTGACAGGGTTAACACTGAAGCTTTCTTT.